Each of the 31 T cell receptor beta chains below was sequenced from the same sample in a study of shared clonotypes between healthy human individuals. The naive CD8 fraction comprised CD45RO-negative cells positively selected for CCR7 and excluded terminally differentiated effector memory CD45RA+ cells. Data came from immunoSEQ multiplex PCR; TCRdb stores just in-frame clones and leaves some out. The sample includes roughly 1,800,000 clones, just under 95% of them seen just once. Sequences were obtained from naive CD8+ T cells sorted from blood. The receptors originated from a young man in good health.

This chain connects TRBV14 to TRBJ2-3; 8 nucleotides match TRBD2. Trimming at V came to 2 bases and at J to 2 bases, leaving 3 bases not matched to a gene. The CDR3 covers 15 residues. Looked up from germline, CDR1 is SGHDN and CDR2 is FVKESK. CDR3 DNA: TGTGCCAGCAGCCAATTAGCGGGGTTCACAGATACGCAGTATTTT. Its protein product is CASSQLAGFTDTQYF.

The chain recombines TRBV4-1 with TRBJ2-7, with 11 nucleotides matching TRBD2. V shed 4 bases, J shed 3 bases, and the junction held 2 bases outside the gene matches. Germline assignment: CDR1 MGHRA and CDR2 YSYEKL. This CDR3 region has 14 residues. CDR3 residues: CASSPSGGLYEQYF. The CDR3 DNA is TGCGCCAGCAGCCCTAGCGGGGGGCTCTACGAGCAGTACTTC.

This chain links TRBV6-1 with TRBJ2-1, with 7 bases identical to TRBD2. V was clipped by 2 bases and J by 0 bases; unmatched bases: 13. There are 19 residues in the CDR3. In germline, CDR1 is MNHNS, CDR2 SASEGT. In DNA, the CDR3 is TGTGCCAGCAGTGAAACCACGGTTCCGGCGGGGGACTCCTACAATGAGCAGTTCTTC. Residues: CASSETTVPAGDSYNEQFF.

About this clone: The sample contains more than one DNA sequence encoding this CDR3. The gene calls are TRBV9 and TRBJ2-2; TRBD2 aligns across 13 bases. Germline CDR1 reads SGDLS; CDR2 reads YYNGEE. The CDR3 is 15 residues long. Trimming took 3 bases from V and 5 from J; bases not matched to a gene: 1. The CDR3 reads CASSAGLAGTGELFF. In DNA form, the CDR3 reads TGTGCCAGCAGCGCGGGACTAGCGGGGACCGGGGAGCTGTTTTTT.

The chain carries TRBV11-2 and TRBJ2-3, with TRBD2 matching 9 bases. This CDR3 contains 18 residues. V shed 5 bases and J 3 bases; nucleotides not matched to a gene: 15. CDR1 and CDR2 from the germline V gene are SGHAT and FQNNGV. The CDR3: CASSPGRLAGSGTDTQYF. CDR3 DNA: TGTGCCAGCAGCCCAGGGAGGCTAGCGGGGTCAGGAACAGATACGCAGTATTTT. Supplemented by reference TRBV11-2 and TRBJ2-3, the full variable domain reads EAGVAQSPRYKIIEKRQSVAFWCNPISGHATLYWYQQILGQGPKLLIQFQNNGVVDDSQLPKDRFSAERLKGVDSTLKIQPAKLEDSAVYLCASSPGRLAGSGTDTQYFGPGTRLTVL.

The chain links TRBV12-5 to TRBJ2-5, with 10 bases fitting TRBD1. The CDR3 contains 20 residues. Trimming removed 0 bases from V and 2 bases from J; junction bases left unmatched: 15. Germline CDR1 LGHNT, CDR2 FRNRAP. The CDR3 coding sequence is TGTGCTAGTGGTTTGGTAGAGGGAAGGCCGGGACAGGGGCCGCAAGAGACCCAGTACTTC. This gives the protein CASGLVEGRPGQGPQETQYF.

The table lists this clone with a few counts. The CDR3 here is CAIHANNRLNTEAFF. The CDR3 DNA reads as TGTGCCATCCACGCCAACAACAGATTGAACACTGAAGCTTTCTTT. The rearrangement uses TRBV7-9 and TRBJ1-1, with D unresolved. Trimming took 10 bases from V and 0 from J, leaving 18 bases between them. Germline values: CDR1 SEHNR, CDR2 FQNEAQ (reference sequence). The CDR3 has 15 amino acids.

The gene calls are TRBV27 and TRBJ2-1; no reliable D call. Deletions cut 4 bases from V and 7 bases from J, with 11 bases between. Germline loops: CDR1 MNHEY, CDR2 SMNVEV (reference sequence). CDR3 length equals 13 residues. CDR3 sequence (DNA): TGTGCCAGCAGTTCTGCTTTCGGTAATGAGCAGTTCTTC. This encodes CASSSAFGNEQFF.

The chain employs TRBV4-1 and TRBJ1-1; D might be TRBD1 (5 bases). The CDR3 is 15 amino acids. The V end lost 4 bases, the J end lost 1 base, and 13 bases lay between the germline ends. Germline V gives CDR1 MGHRA, CDR2 YSYEKL. CDR3 protein: CASSPAGRTNTEAFF. The CDR3 DNA follows: TGCGCCAGCAGCCCCGCGGGGCGTACGAACACTGAAGCTTTCTTT.

This clone showed up just a few times. V and J are TRBV4-3 and TRBJ2-3; D is undetermined. Germline V gene data show CDR1 as LGHNA and CDR2 as YSLEER. The germline V and J ends were trimmed by 0 bases and 4 bases, with 5 bases remaining between them. CDR3 length equals 13 residues. The CDR3 here is CASSQDGSDTQYF. The DNA of the CDR3 is TGCGCCAGCAGCCAAGATGGGTCAGATACGCAGTATTTT.

The gene calls are TRBV6-1 and TRBJ1-2, with a possible D match to TRBD1 (6 bases). With 2 bases removed from V and 0 bases from J, the gap between germline ends came to 19 bases. Germline assignment: CDR1 MNHNS and CDR2 SASEGT. This CDR3 has 18 residues. The CDR3 spells CASSEYRSGADPNYGYTF. The CDR3 DNA reads as TGTGCCAGCAGTGAATATCGGTCAGGGGCCGACCCTAACTATGGCTACACCTTC.

The chain has TRBV5-1 and TRBJ2-3; 7 bases match TRBD2. The junction had 6 bases not matched to a gene; V was cut back by 0 bases and J by 2 bases. The CDR3 sequence is 16 residues long. Germline lookup yields CDR1 SGHRS and CDR2 YFSETQ. The CDR3 region is CASSLASGGLTDTQYF. DNA for the CDR3: TGCGCCAGCAGCTTGGCGTCGGGGGGACTCACAGATACGCAGTATTTT.

The chain links TRBV27 to TRBJ1-4; D is undetermined. The CDR3 has 13 amino acids. Trimming took off 2 bases at V and 1 base at J, with 2 bases between the two ends. Germline CDR1 MNHEY, CDR2 SMNVEV (reference sequence). CDR3 region: CASSLVTNEKLFF. The DNA for the CDR3 is TGTGCCAGCAGTTTAGTAACTAATGAAAAACTGTTTTTT.

This chain connects TRBV14 to TRBJ1-1; the match to TRBD1 covers 7 bases. V was pared by 2 bases and J by 3 bases, with 6 bases of the junction left unmatched. Germline V CDR1 and CDR2: SGHDN, FVKESK. CDR3 size: 15 residues. The CDR3 DNA reads TGTGCCAGCAGCCAAAGGGGGCGGGGGTACACTGAAGCTTTCTTT. This encodes CASSQRGRGYTEAFF.

The chain joins TRBV4-3 to TRBJ1-2, with D tentatively TRBD1 (5 bases). Germline CDR1 is LGHNA and CDR2 is YSLEER. Between the trimmed V and J ends, which lost 0 bases and 7 bases, there was a span of 12 bases. CDR3 length equals 14 residues. CDR3 amino acids: CASSQDKGFGGYTF. The CDR3 DNA reads TGCGCCAGCAGCCAAGACAAGGGGTTCGGTGGCTACACCTTC.

The chain couples TRBV6-6 to TRBJ1-1; possibly TRBD1 for D (6 bases). V was trimmed by 9 bases and J by 4 bases, leaving 9 bases between them. The CDR3 contains 11 residues. Germline lookup yields CDR1 MNHNY and CDR2 SVGAGI (reference sequence). The CDR3 nucleotides are TGTGCCAGAAGGACAGTCACTGAAGCTTTCTTT. Protein: CARRTVTEAFF.

The chain carries TRBV5-4 and TRBJ2-7; 11 bases agree with TRBD2. The CDR3 loop spans 14 amino acids. Germline trimming cut 3 bases from V and 3 bases from J; bases unmatched to any gene: 2. Germline CDR1 and CDR2: SGHNT and YYREEE (reference sequence). The CDR3: CASSSGLAVYEQYF. The CDR3 DNA reads TGTGCCAGCAGCTCGGGACTAGCGGTCTACGAGCAGTACTTC.

The gene calls are TRBV9 and TRBJ2-2; the match to TRBD2 covers 12 bases. V gave up 4 bases and J gave up 6 bases; unmatched junction bases: 10. The CDR3 runs to 17 residues. The germline V gene encodes CDR1 SGDLS and CDR2 YYNGEE. The CDR3 nucleotides are TGTGCCAGCAGCTTCTTCACTAGCGGGAGGATGTCCGGGGAGCTGTTTTTT. It encodes CASSFFTSGRMSGELFF.

The CDR3 reads CASSGFSTDTQYF. In DNA form, the CDR3 reads TGTGCCAGCAGCGGCTTCAGCACAGATACGCAGTATTTT. The chain recombines TRBV14 with TRBJ2-3; D gene uncertain. Deletions cut 5 bases from V and 0 bases from J, with 6 bases between. CDR3 length equals 13 residues. The germline gives CDR1 SGHDN, CDR2 FVKESK. Together with reference TRBV14 and TRBJ2-3, the CDR3 gives the full variable domain: EAGVTQFPSHSVIEKGQTVTLRCDPISGHDNLYWYRRVMGKEIKFLLHFVKESKQDESGMPNNRFLAERTGGTYSTLKVQPAELEDSGVYFCASSGFSTDTQYFGPGTRLTVL.

To note about this clone: This sample also contains other DNA sequences that code for the same CDR3. The rearrangement links TRBV6-1 to TRBJ1-2; 7 bases map to TRBD1. After removal of 2 bases from V and 4 bases from J, the junction contained 1 base not matched to a gene. Germline V gives CDR1 MNHNS, CDR2 SASEGT. This CDR3 is built from 13 residues. CDR3 DNA: TGTGCCAGCAGTGAACAGGGGGGCTATGGCTACACCTTC. Translating gives CASSEQGGYGYTF.

This chain connects TRBV2 to TRBJ2-3; 11 nucleotides agree with TRBD2. This CDR3 comprises 17 residues. V lost 7 bases, J lost 0 bases, and 9 bases stayed unmatched. Germline assignment: CDR1 SNHLY and CDR2 FYNNEI. As DNA, the CDR3 is TGTGCCAGCAACCCGAGGGGACTAGCGGTCAGCACAGATACGCAGTATTTT. It specifies CASNPRGLAVSTDTQYF.

Notes on this clone: The sample holds other DNA sequences that translate to the same CDR3. The chain links TRBV27 to TRBJ1-4, with D unclear. V was cut by 1 base and J by 3 bases, with 3 bases left in between. CDR1 MNHEY and CDR2 SMNVEV come from the germline V gene (reference sequence). The CDR3 consists of 13 residues. This CDR3 is CASSLWANEKLFF. The CDR3 coding sequence is TGTGCCAGCAGTTTATGGGCTAATGAAAAACTGTTTTTT.

This clone was seen just once. The genes are TRBV9 and TRBJ1-4; D is undetermined. There are 13 residues in the CDR3. V lost 4 bases and J 0 bases, leaving 4 bases between the germline ends. The germline gives CDR1 SGDLS, CDR2 YYNGEE. The CDR3 nucleotides are TGTGCCAGCAGCCCGCCAACTAATGAAAAACTGTTTTTT. As protein: CASSPPTNEKLFF. The entire variable domain, with the rest obtained from reference TRBV9 and TRBJ1-4, is as follows: DSGVTQTPKHLITATGQRVTLRCSPRSGDLSVYWYQQSLDQGLQFLIQYYNGEERAKGNILERFSAQQFPDLHSELNLSSLELGDSALYFCASSPPTNEKLFFGSGTQLSVL.

The chain recombines TRBV2 with TRBJ1-2; D possibly corresponds to TRBD1 (5 bases). V lost 8 bases to trimming and J lost 2 bases, with 12 bases between them. The CDR3 sequence is 13 residues long. CDR1 and CDR2 (germline): SNHLY, FYNNEI. The CDR3 coding sequence is TGTGCCAGCTCCCGGGGCCAGAACTATGGCTACACCTTC. This codes for CASSRGQNYGYTF.

The chain is built from TRBV15 and TRBJ1-3; D not certain. Trimming stripped 3 bases from V and 8 bases from J, with 11 bases between. The CDR3 loop spans 13 amino acids. Germline V lookup: CDR1 LNHNV, CDR2 YYDKDF (reference sequence). The DNA of the CDR3 is TGTGCCACCAGCAGCTCGGACGGCTACACCATATATTTT. It encodes CATSSSDGYTIYF.

This chain links TRBV28 with TRBJ2-5, with D perhaps TRBD1 or TRBD2 (5 bases each). This CDR3 is built from 17 residues. Per germline, CDR1 MDHEN and CDR2 SYDVKM. Trimming pared 6 bases from V and 2 bases from J, leaving 22 bases between. The CDR3 is CASRGLGAGPGQETQYF. In DNA form, the CDR3 reads TGTGCCAGCAGGGGGCTTGGAGCAGGGCCGGGGCAAGAGACCCAGTACTTC.

The chain employs TRBV28 and TRBJ1-5; D call uncertain. Germline CDR1 and CDR2: MDHEN and SYDVKM. The CDR3 has 13 residues. The germline V and J ends were trimmed by 5 bases and 7 bases, with 12 bases remaining between them. CDR3 sequence: CASSQLDVQPQHF. The CDR3 DNA follows: TGTGCCAGCAGTCAACTCGATGTCCAGCCCCAGCATTTT.

The genes are TRBV4-3 and TRBJ2-7; 7 nucleotides line up with TRBD2. Per the germline V gene, CDR1 is LGHNA and CDR2 is YSLEER. V lost 0 bases and J lost 5; bases outside the gene matches: 1. This CDR3 contains 13 residues. The CDR3 here is CASSQEAGDEQYF. The CDR3 bases are TGCGCCAGCAGCCAAGAGGCGGGAGACGAGCAGTACTTC.

This chain joins TRBV5-6 and TRBJ2-7; possibly TRBD2 for D (6 bases). V gave up 4 bases and J gave up 3 bases, with 14 bases separating them. The CDR3 has 14 amino acids. CDR1 and CDR2 (germline): SGHDT, YYEEEE. CDR3 nucleotides: TGTGCCAGCAGCCCCGGAGGGTCTCTCTACGAGCAGTACTTC. This gives the protein CASSPGGSLYEQYF.

The chain employs TRBV29-1 and TRBJ2-7; 8 nucleotides match TRBD1. CDR3 length equals 14 residues. Germline lookup yields CDR1 SQVTM and CDR2 ANQGSEA. The junction had 5 bases not matched to a gene; V was cut back by 4 bases and J by 0 bases. CDR3 nucleotides: TGCAGCGTTGCGGGACAGGATACCTCCTACGAGCAGTACTTC. It encodes CSVAGQDTSYEQYF.

In regard to this clone: The same CDR3 also results from other DNA sequences found in this sample. J is TRBJ2-7 and V is TRBV4-3; D is undetermined. The V end was cut by 0 bases, the J end by 4 bases, with 7 bases between. The CDR3 spans 13 residues. CDR1 is LGHNA, CDR2 YSLEER, per germline. The CDR3 loop is CASSQETQYEQYF. The CDR3 DNA reads as TGCGCCAGCAGCCAAGAAACTCAATACGAGCAGTACTTC.